This paragraph reports one T cell receptor beta chain. This specimen belongs to a study of blood T cell repertoires in COVID-19. Original processing methods: Amplification of reference gene primers provided the estimated nucleated cell counts. Profiling relied on immunoSEQ multiplex PCR, and the TCRdb table lists in-frame clones only, not all of them. V and J calls and clone size are as listed in that table; D and trimming were resolved from the DNA. The repertoire holds around 30,000 clones, with roughly 73% as singletons. Looked up from germline, CDR1 is MNHEY and CDR2 is SMNVEV (reference sequence). The length of the CDR3 is 16 residues. Trimming at V came to 1 base and at J to 3 bases, leaving 6 bases not matched to a gene.

This chain uses TRBV27 with TRBJ2-3, with TRBD2 identical over 8 bases. Sequencing input: peripheral blood. The sequence came from an elderly man with active or convalescent COVID-19. CDR3 in amino acids: CASSLLGLGSTDTQYF. The CDR3 DNA reads TGTGCCAGCAGTTTATTGGGACTAGGATCAACAGATACGCAGTATTTT.